These 21 T cell receptor beta chains originate from one sample sequenced in a study of cytomegalovirus exposure and HLA in healthy donors. 60 Vbeta and 13 Jbeta primers were used in PCR. Data came from immunoSEQ multiplex PCR; TCRdb stores just in-frame clones and leaves some out. The sample data list about 99,000 clones. Material for sequencing was PBMCs. The receptors originated from a man aged 40-55 years in good health and CMV-seronegative.

The chain uses TRBV19 and TRBJ1-5, with 8 bases aligning to TRBD1. The CDR3 is 16 residues long. From germline, CDR1 is LNHDA and CDR2 SQIVND (reference sequence). The V gene end was trimmed by 5 bases and the J gene end by 1 base; junction bases not matched to a gene: 7. CDR3 DNA: TGTGCCAGTAGTTTTCGGACAGGGAGAAGCAATCAGCCCCAGCATTTT. As protein: CASSFRTGRSNQPQHF.

The chain is built from TRBV10-2 and TRBJ1-1; unclear D gene. This CDR3 spans 12 amino acids. V shed 2 bases and J shed 7 bases, with 8 bases lying between them. Germline CDR1 is WSHSY and CDR2 is SAAADI. Here the CDR3 DNA reads TGCGCCAGCAGTGAGCCCGAGCATGAAGCTTTCTTT. It codes for CASSEPEHEAFF.

The V call is TRBV18, the J call TRBJ1-6, with TRBD1 matching 7 bases. This CDR3 is 15 amino acids long. V trimming: 3 bases; J trimming: 7 bases; junction bases outside the gene matches: 6. Germline CDR1 KGHSH, CDR2 LQKENI. The CDR3 sequence: CASSPPGQNNSPLHF. DNA for the CDR3: TGTGCCAGCTCACCTCCGGGACAGAACAATTCACCCCTCCACTTT.

This rearrangement joins TRBV30 to TRBJ2-4, with D maybe TRBD1 (6 bases). V was clipped by 4 bases and J by 0 bases, with 16 bases between them. The CDR3 is 16 residues long. Germline V gives CDR1 GTSNPN, CDR2 SVGIG (reference sequence). CDR3 sequence: CAWTRQGPLAKNIQYF. The CDR3, as DNA: TGTGCCTGGACGAGGCAGGGGCCACTAGCCAAAAACATTCAGTACTTC. The full variable domain, with the rest looked up from reference TRBV30 and TRBJ2-4, is SQTIHQWPATLVQPVGSPLSLECTVEGTSNPNLYWYRQAAGRGLQLLFYSVGIGQISSEVPQNLSASRPQDRQFILSSKKLLLSDSGFYLCAWTRQGPLAKNIQYFGAGTRLSVL.

V usage is TRBV2 and J usage is TRBJ1-4, with a weak D call TRBD1 (6 bases). V shed 6 bases and J shed 8 bases, with 13 bases lying between them. CDR3 length equals 13 residues. CDR1 and CDR2 (germline): SNHLY, FYNNEI. The CDR3 here is CASRRAGEEKLFF. Written as DNA, the CDR3 is TGTGCCAGCAGACGGGCAGGGGAGGAAAAACTGTTTTTT.

V is TRBV29-1 and J is TRBJ2-2; the D is unclear. Per germline, CDR1 SQVTM and CDR2 ANQGSEA. The CDR3 loop spans 12 amino acids. Trimming took 5 bases from V and 1 from J, leaving 5 bases between them. The CDR3 DNA follows: TGCAGCGTTAACAGGAACACCGGGGAGCTGTTTTTT. This translates into CSVNRNTGELFF.

The chain is built from TRBV28 and TRBJ2-2, with D perhaps matching TRBD2 (7 bases). The CDR3 covers 15 residues. Germline V lookup: CDR1 MDHEN, CDR2 SYDVKM. With 4 bases removed from V and 4 bases from J, the gap between germline ends came to 13 bases. The DNA of the CDR3 is TGTGCCAGCAGTTGGGGGGGCTCGGTCACCGGGGAGCTGTTTTTT. Translated, it gives CASSWGGSVTGELFF. The whole variable domain, filled in from reference TRBV28 and TRBJ2-2, reads DVKVTQSSRYLVKRTGEKVFLECVQDMDHENMFWYRQDPGLGLRLIYFSYDVKMKEKGDIPEGYSVSREKKERFSLILESASTNQTSMYLCASSWGGSVTGELFFGEGSRLTVL.

V and J are TRBV5-1 and TRBJ1-4, with D tentatively TRBD1 (5 bases). Germline CDR1 reads SGHRS; CDR2 reads YFSETQ. V lost 1 base and J 3 bases, leaving 7 bases between the germline ends. The CDR3 spans 14 residues. The CDR3 loop reads CASSLQGANEKLFF. The CDR3, as DNA: TGCGCCAGCAGCTTGCAGGGTGCTAATGAAAAACTGTTTTTT.

This chain joins TRBV7-8 and TRBJ1-1; D is possibly TRBD1 (5 bases). The germline gives CDR1 SGHVS, CDR2 FQNEAQ. Trimming took off 6 bases at V and 1 base at J, with 15 bases between the two ends. The CDR3 consists of 15 residues. In DNA, the CDR3 is TGTGCCAGCAGGTGGAGGGACGGGGGGAACACTGAAGCTTTCTTT. The encoded protein is CASRWRDGGNTEAFF.

This chain uses TRBV6-6 with TRBJ1-2; D gene unclear. This CDR3 is 13 amino acids long. The V end was cut by 0 bases, the J end by 7 bases, with 9 bases between. Germline V gene sequence: CDR1 MNHNY, CDR2 SVGAGI (reference sequence). CDR3 region: CASSYSEEVGYTF. CDR3 sequence (DNA): TGTGCCAGCAGTTACTCGGAGGAGGTTGGCTACACCTTC.

The chain is built from TRBV5-6 and TRBJ2-2; TRBD1 matches at 7 bases. With 2 bases clipped from V and 6 bases from J, the junction kept 7 bases outside the gene matches. Per the germline V gene, CDR1 is SGHDT and CDR2 is YYEEEE. CDR3 size: 15 residues. CDR3 residues: CASSFFLTGSGELFF. The CDR3 nucleotides are TGTGCCAGCAGCTTTTTTTTGACAGGGTCCGGGGAGCTGTTTTTT.

V and J are TRBV12-5 and TRBJ2-2, with D maybe TRBD2 (6 bases). The V and J ends lost 3 bases and 3 bases respectively, with 8 bases between them. Germline lookup yields CDR1 LGHNT and CDR2 FRNRAP. This CDR3 is built from 14 residues. CDR3 nucleotides: TGTGCTAGTGGTTTCGGGGGATACACCGGGGAGCTGTTTTTT. This codes for CASGFGGYTGELFF.

The chain employs TRBV5-1 and TRBJ1-2, with 10 positions matching TRBD1. Germline lookup yields CDR1 SGHRS and CDR2 YFSETQ. V was pared by 0 bases and J by 4 bases, with 6 bases of the junction left unmatched. CDR3 size: 16 residues. In DNA form, the CDR3 reads TGCGCCAGCAGCTTGGGGGGACAGGGGTATCGCTATGGCTACACCTTC. It translates to CASSLGGQGYRYGYTF. Full variable domain (remainder filled in from reference TRBV5-1 and TRBJ1-2): KAGVTQTPRYLIKTRGQQVTLSCSPISGHRSVSWYQQTPGQGLQFLFEYFSETQRNKGNFPGRFSGRQFSNSRSEMNVSTLELGDSALYLCASSLGGQGYRYGYTFGSGTRLTVV.

The rearrangement joins TRBV6-5 to TRBJ2-3; D remains unclear. Trimming took off 2 bases at V and 2 bases at J, with 14 bases between the two ends. The CDR3 is 16 residues long. The germline gives CDR1 MNHEY, CDR2 SVGAGI. CDR3 in DNA: TGTGCCAGCAGTTACGTCGCTCTTCTAACCACAGATACGCAGTATTTT. It yields the protein CASSYVALLTTDTQYF.

This chain links TRBV19 with TRBJ2-7; possible D gene TRBD1, 5 bases. The CDR3 length is 15 residues. Germline lookup yields CDR1 LNHDA and CDR2 SQIVND (reference sequence). The V gene lost 5 bases and the J gene lost 3 bases, with 17 bases spanning the gap. The CDR3 region is CASSPSTALGYEQYF. Written as DNA, the CDR3 is TGTGCCAGTAGTCCATCGACAGCCCTGGGCTACGAGCAGTACTTC.

The chain couples TRBV9 to TRBJ2-5; 9 nucleotides align to TRBD1. The CDR3 sequence is 14 residues long. Looked up from germline, CDR1 is SGDLS and CDR2 is YYNGEE. Trimming at V came to 3 bases and at J to 2 bases, leaving 2 bases not matched to a gene. The CDR3 coding sequence is TGTGCCAGCAGCGAGACAGGGGGGCAAGAGACCCAGTACTTC. This codes for CASSETGGQETQYF.

This sequence joins TRBV27 and TRBJ2-5, with TRBD2 matching over 8 bases. This CDR3 has 16 amino acids. The trim removed 3 bases at V and 2 bases at J, leaving 8 bases unmatched. Germline-derived CDR1 and CDR2 are MNHEY and SMNVEV (reference sequence). CDR3 loop: CASSFRGSGIQETQYF. Written as DNA, the CDR3 is TGTGCCAGCAGTTTTCGGGGTAGCGGGATTCAAGAGACCCAGTACTTC.

This chain connects TRBV2 to TRBJ2-5; 7 nucleotides line up with TRBD1. Germline V gene data show CDR1 as SNHLY and CDR2 as FYNNEI. CDR3 length equals 12 residues. J was trimmed by 7 bases and V by 6 bases; bases with no gene match: 5. The CDR3 nucleotides read TGTGCCAGCAGGGGGACAGCTGGGACCCAGTACTTC. Translating gives CASRGTAGTQYF. The full variable domain, its missing parts supplied by reference TRBV2 and TRBJ2-5, is EPEVTQTPSHQVTQMGQEVILRCVPISNHLYFYWYRQILGQKVEFLVSFYNNEISEKSEIFDDQFSVERPDGSNFTLKIRSTKLEDSAMYFCASRGTAGTQYFGPGTRLLVL.

The chain is built from TRBV5-6 and TRBJ2-1; 8 bases align to TRBD1. This CDR3 is 16 amino acids long. Unmatched junction bases numbered 7, after V lost 2 bases and J lost 3 bases. The V gene's germline CDR1 is SGHDT and CDR2 YYEEEE. The CDR3 bases are TGTGCCAGCAGCTTACTTTCGGACAGGGTCTACAATGAGCAGTTCTTC. This sequence encodes CASSLLSDRVYNEQFF.

The V and J genes are TRBV5-6 and TRBJ2-7; TRBD1 matches at 9 bases. This CDR3 has 14 residues. J lost 4 bases, V lost 8 bases, and 10 bases had no gene match. CDR1 is SGHDT and CDR2 is YYEEEE in the germline V gene. DNA of the CDR3: TGTGCCAGTAGCCGTCGGACAGGGGAATACGAGCAGTACTTC. The encoded protein is CASSRRTGEYEQYF.

The chain recombines TRBV30 with TRBJ2-5; D remains ambiguous. Deletions cut 2 bases from V and 11 bases from J, with 21 bases between. The V gene's germline CDR1 is GTSNPN and CDR2 SVGIG (reference sequence). CDR3 length: 14 residues. The chain's CDR3 is CAWSPNKISKEQYF. CDR3 sequence (DNA): TGTGCCTGGAGTCCCAACAAGATTTCCAAGGAGCAGTACTTC.